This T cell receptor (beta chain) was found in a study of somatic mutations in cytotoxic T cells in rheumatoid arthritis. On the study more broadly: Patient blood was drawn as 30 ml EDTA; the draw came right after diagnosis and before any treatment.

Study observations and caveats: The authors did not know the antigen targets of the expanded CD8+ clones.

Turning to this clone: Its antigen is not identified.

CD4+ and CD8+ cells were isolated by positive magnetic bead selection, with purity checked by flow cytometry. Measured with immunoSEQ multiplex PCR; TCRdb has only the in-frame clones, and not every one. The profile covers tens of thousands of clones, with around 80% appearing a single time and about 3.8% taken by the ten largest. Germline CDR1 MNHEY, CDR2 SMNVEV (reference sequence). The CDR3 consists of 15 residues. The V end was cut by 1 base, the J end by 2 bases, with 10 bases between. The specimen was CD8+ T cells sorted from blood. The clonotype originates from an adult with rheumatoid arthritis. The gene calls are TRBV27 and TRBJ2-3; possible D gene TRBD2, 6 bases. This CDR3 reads CASSLWGLPTDTQYF. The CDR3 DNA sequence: TGTGCCAGCAGTTTATGGGGACTCCCCACAGATACGCAGTATTTT.